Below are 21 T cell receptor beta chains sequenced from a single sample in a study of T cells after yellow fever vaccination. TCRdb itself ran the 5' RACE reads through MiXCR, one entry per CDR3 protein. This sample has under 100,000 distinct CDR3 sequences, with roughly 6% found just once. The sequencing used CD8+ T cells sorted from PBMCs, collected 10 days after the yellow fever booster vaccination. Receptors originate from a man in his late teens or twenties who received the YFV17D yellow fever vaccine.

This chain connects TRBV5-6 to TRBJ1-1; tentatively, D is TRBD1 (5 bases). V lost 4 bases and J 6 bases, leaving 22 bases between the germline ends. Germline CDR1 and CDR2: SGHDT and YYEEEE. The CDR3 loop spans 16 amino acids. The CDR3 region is CASSLLSGVGMPEAFF. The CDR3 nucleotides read TGTGCCAGCAGCCTCCTTTCGGGGGTTGGGATGCCTGAAGCTTTCTTT.

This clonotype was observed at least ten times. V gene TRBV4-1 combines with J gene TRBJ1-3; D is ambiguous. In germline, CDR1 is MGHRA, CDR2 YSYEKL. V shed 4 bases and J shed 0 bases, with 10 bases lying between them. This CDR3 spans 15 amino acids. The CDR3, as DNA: TGCGCCAGCAGCCCCACCCCGAGCTCTGGAAACACCATATATTTT. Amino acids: CASSPTPSSGNTIYF.

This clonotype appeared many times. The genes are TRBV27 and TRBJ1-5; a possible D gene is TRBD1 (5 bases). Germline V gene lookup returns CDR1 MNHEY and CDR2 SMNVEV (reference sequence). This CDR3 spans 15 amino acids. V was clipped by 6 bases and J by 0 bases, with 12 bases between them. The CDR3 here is CASSSGVYSNQPQHF. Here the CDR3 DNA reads TGTGCCAGCAGCTCGGGGGTTTATAGCAATCAGCCCCAGCATTTT.

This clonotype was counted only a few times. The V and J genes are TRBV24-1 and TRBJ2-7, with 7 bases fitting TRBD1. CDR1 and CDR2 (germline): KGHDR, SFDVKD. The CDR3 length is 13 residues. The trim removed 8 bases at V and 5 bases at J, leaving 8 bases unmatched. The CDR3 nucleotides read TGTGCCACCATCCTAAAAGGGGGCCACGAGCAGTACGTC. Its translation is CATILKGGHEQYV.

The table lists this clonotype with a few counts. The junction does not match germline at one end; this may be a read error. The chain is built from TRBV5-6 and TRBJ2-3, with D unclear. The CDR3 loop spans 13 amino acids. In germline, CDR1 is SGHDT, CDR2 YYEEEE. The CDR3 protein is CASSLGPTYTQYF. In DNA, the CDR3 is TGTGCCAGCAGTTTAGGCCCCACATATACGCAGTATTTT.

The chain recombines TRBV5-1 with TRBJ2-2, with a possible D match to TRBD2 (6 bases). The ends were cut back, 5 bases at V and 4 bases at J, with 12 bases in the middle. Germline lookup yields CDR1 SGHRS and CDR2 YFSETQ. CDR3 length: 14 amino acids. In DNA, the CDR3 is TGCGCCAGCAGACCGGGACTGATCACCGGGGAGCTGTTTTTT. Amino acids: CASRPGLITGELFF.

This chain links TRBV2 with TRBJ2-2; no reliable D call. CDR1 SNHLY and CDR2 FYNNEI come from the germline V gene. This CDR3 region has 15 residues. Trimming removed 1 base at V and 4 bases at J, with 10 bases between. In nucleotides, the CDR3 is TGTGCCAGCAGTGAAGTTGTCTATTCCACCGGGGAGCTGTTTTTT. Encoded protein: CASSEVVYSTGELFF.

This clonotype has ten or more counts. This CDR3 is CASSSVRQGMNEQFF. CDR3 nucleotides: TGTGCCAGCAGCTCGGTGAGACAGGGGATGAATGAGCAGTTCTTC. V is TRBV5-5 and J is TRBJ2-1; the match to TRBD1 covers 8 bases. The CDR3 sequence is 15 residues long. Germline loops: CDR1 SGHKS, CDR2 YYEKEE (reference sequence). The ends lost 3 bases at V and 7 bases at J; junction bases unmatched: 9.

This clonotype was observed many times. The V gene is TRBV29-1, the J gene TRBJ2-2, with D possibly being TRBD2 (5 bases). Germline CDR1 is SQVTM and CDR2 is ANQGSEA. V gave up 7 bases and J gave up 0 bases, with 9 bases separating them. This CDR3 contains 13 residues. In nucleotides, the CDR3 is TGCAGCGGAACCGGGGCGAACACCGGGGAGCTGTTTTTT. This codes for CSGTGANTGELFF.

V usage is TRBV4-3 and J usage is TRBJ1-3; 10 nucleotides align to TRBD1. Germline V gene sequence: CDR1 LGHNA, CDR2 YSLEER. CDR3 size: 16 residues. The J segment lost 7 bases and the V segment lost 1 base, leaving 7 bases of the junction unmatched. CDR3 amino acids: CASSQVGTGADNTIYF. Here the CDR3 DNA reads TGCGCCAGCAGCCAAGTAGGGACAGGGGCGGATAACACCATATATTTT.

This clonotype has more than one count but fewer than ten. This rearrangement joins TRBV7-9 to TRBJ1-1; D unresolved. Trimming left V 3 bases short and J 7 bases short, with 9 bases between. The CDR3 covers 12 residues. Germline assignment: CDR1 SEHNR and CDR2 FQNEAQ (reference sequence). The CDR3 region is CASSFDRVEAFF. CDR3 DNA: TGTGCCAGCAGCTTTGACCGGGTTGAAGCTTTCTTT.

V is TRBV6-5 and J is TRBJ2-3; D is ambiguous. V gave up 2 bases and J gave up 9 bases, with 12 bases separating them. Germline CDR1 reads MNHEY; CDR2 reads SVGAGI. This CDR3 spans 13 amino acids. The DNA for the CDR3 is TGTGCCAGCAGTTACACAGAGATAGGGACGCAGTATTTT. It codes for CASSYTEIGTQYF.

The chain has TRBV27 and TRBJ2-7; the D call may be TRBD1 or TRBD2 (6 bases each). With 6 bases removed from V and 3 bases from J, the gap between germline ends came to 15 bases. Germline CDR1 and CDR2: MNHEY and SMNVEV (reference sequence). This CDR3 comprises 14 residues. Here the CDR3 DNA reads TGTGCCAGCAGACCCCGGGGGCGCGTCTACGAGCAGTACGTC. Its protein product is CASRPRGRVYEQYV.

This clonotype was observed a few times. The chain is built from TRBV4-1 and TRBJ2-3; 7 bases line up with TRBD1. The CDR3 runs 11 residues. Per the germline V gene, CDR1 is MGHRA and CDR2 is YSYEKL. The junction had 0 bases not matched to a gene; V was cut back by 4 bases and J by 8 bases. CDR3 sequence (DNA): TGCGCCAGCAGCCCAGGGGGTACGCAGTATTTT. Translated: CASSPGGTQYF.

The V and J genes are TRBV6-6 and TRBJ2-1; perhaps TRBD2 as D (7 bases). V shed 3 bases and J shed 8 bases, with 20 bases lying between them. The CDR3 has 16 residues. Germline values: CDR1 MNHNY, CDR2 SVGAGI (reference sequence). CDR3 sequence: CASSYRGGQPSDEQFF. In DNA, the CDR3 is TGTGCCAGCAGTTATAGGGGGGGCCAACCATCGGATGAGCAGTTCTTC.

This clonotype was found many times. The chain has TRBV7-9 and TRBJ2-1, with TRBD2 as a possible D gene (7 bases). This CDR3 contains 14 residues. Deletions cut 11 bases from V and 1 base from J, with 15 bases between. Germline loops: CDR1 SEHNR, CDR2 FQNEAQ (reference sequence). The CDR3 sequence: CAQLRGGSYNEQFF. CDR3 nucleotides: TGTGCCCAGCTGAGGGGGGGTTCCTACAATGAGCAGTTCTTC.

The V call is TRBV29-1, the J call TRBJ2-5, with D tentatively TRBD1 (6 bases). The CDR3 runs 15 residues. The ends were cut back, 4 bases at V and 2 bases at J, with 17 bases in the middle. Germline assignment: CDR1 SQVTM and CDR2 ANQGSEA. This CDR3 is CSVVPSYREQETQYF. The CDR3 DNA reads TGCAGCGTTGTGCCCTCCTACAGGGAACAAGAGACCCAGTACTTC.

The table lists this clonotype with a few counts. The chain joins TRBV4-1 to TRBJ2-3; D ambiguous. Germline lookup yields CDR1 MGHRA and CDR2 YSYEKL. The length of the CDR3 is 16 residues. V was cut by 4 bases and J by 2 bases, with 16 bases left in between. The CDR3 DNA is TGCGCCAGCAGCCGGATGTCTAGTATCCCCACAGATACGCAGTATTTT. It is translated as CASSRMSSIPTDTQYF.

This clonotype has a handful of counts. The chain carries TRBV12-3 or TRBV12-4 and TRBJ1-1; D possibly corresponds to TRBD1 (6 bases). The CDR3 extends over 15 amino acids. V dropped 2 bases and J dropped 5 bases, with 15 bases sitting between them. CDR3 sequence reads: CASSLRGGAGTEAFF. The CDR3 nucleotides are TGTGCCAGCAGTTTACGGGGGGGCGCGGGAACTGAAGCTTTCTTT.

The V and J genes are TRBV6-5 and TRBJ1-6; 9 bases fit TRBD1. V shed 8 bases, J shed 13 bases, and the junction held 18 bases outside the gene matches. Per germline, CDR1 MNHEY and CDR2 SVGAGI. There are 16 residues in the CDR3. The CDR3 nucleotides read TGTGCCAGCGCTCCTAGTGCGGGACAGGGTATTTTCCCCCTCCACTTT. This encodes CASAPSAGQGIFPLHF.

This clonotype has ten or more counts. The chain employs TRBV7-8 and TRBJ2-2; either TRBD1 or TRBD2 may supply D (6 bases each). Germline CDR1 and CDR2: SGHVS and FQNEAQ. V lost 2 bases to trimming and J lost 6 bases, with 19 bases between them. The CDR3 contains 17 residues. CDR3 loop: CASSLFVSKGEAGELFF. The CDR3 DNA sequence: TGTGCCAGCAGCTTATTTGTATCGAAGGGGGAGGCCGGGGAGCTGTTTTTT.